The rows below give T cell receptor beta chains drawn from one sample of a study of T-cell reconstitution after alpha-beta-depleted transplantation in children. Each CDR3 protein is one row after TCRdb ran MiXCR on the PCR reads. This table has more than 150,000 distinct CDR3 sequences, over 5.5% appearing once. Sequencing was performed on PBMCs from the stem cell graft donor, taken from the stem cell graft. These receptors were collected from a human donor who donated a stem cell graft to a child with Wiskott-Aldrich syndrome. Both conserved end residues are part of each CDR3. The D gene is left open where the match is weak. Clone size is shown for a subset of rows, as once, few, many or a class of expanded clone.

D gene: .
J gene: TRBJ2-7
clone size: many
V gene: TRBV10-3
CDR3 DNA: TGTGCCATCACCAACGGAGCGGAGCAGTACTTC
CDR3 protein: CAITNGAEQYF

D gene: .
J gene: TRBJ1-3
clone size: many
V gene: TRBV20-1
CDR3 DNA: TGCAGTGCTAGTGGAAGGCGTACTGGAAACACCATATATTTT
CDR3 protein: CSASGRRTGNTIYF

D gene: .
J gene: TRBJ2-7
clone size: .
V gene: TRBV24-1
CDR3 DNA: TGTGCCACCAGTGATTTGATGGTCGGCGAGCAGTACTTC
CDR3 protein: CATSDLMVGEQYF

D gene: TRBD2
J gene: TRBJ2-1
clone size: few
V gene: TRBV5-1
CDR3 DNA: TGCGCCAGCAGCTTGGCCCCGACTAGCGGGAGTAGCTATGAGCAGTTCTTC
CDR3 protein: CASSLAPTSGSSYEQFF

D gene: .
J gene: TRBJ2-1
clone size: many
V gene: TRBV7-8
CDR3 DNA: TGTGCCAGCAGCTTAGATTGGGGCTACCCCTACAATGAGCAGTTCTTC
CDR3 protein: CASSLDWGYPYNEQFF

D gene: .
J gene: TRBJ2-1
clone size: many
V gene: TRBV29-1
CDR3 DNA: TGCAGCGTTGTACAGCAAACGAGCAATGAGCAGTTCTTC
CDR3 protein: CSVVQQTSNEQFF

D gene: TRBD2
J gene: TRBJ2-5
clone size: many
V gene: TRBV7-2
CDR3 DNA: TGTGCCAGCAGCTTAATCCTAGCGGGGAGGGGTGAGACCCAGTACTTC
CDR3 protein: CASSLILAGRGETQYF

D gene: .
J gene: TRBJ2-1
clone size: many
V gene: TRBV7-9
CDR3 DNA: TGTGCCAGCAGCTTAGCACTCGGGCCCACGTCTGGCAATGAGCAGTTCTTC
CDR3 protein: CASSLALGPTSGNEQFF

D gene: .
J gene: TRBJ1-2
clone size: .
V gene: TRBV7-2
CDR3 DNA: TGTGCCAGCAGCTTAACGGGAACCCTGTTCCCCCATTTC
CDR3 protein: CASSLTGTLFPHF

D gene: .
J gene: TRBJ1-2
clone size: many
V gene: TRBV15
CDR3 DNA: TGTGCCACCAGCATGGGTTGGACTAACTATGGCTACACCTTC
CDR3 protein: CATSMGWTNYGYTF

D gene: .
J gene: TRBJ2-5
clone size: many
V gene: TRBV6-1
CDR3 DNA: TGTGCCAGCAGTGAAGCGGGGATAGGGGTCGGGACCCAGTACTTC
CDR3 protein: CASSEAGIGVGTQYF

D gene: .
J gene: TRBJ2-7
clone size: few
V gene: TRBV28
CDR3 DNA: TGTGCCAGCAGTTGGTACCTGGAGAATTACCCCTACGAGCAGTACTTC
CDR3 protein: CASSWYLENYPYEQYF

D gene: .
J gene: TRBJ2-7
clone size: many
V gene: TRBV20-1
CDR3 DNA: TGCAGTGCCGGGGGTCTCTCGCACCTCTACGAGCAGTACTTC
CDR3 protein: CSAGGLSHLYEQYF

D gene: TRBD2
J gene: TRBJ2-1
clone size: many
V gene: TRBV7-2
CDR3 DNA: TGTGCCAGCAGCTTATCAGCGGGAGGGTTCAATGAGCAGTTCTTC
CDR3 protein: CASSLSAGGFNEQFF

D gene: .
J gene: TRBJ1-1
clone size: few
V gene: TRBV7-9
CDR3 DNA: TGTGCCAGCAGCTTAGCGGGGACGCACACTGAAGCTTTCTTT
CDR3 protein: CASSLAGTHTEAFF

D gene: .
J gene: TRBJ1-1
clone size: many
V gene: TRBV12-3/TRBV12-4
CDR3 DNA: TGTGCCAGCAGTTCCCGAATCCGATTTGAAGCTTTCTTT
CDR3 protein: CASSSRIRFEAFF

D gene: TRBD1
J gene: TRBJ2-5
clone size: few
V gene: TRBV11-3
CDR3 DNA: TGTGCCAGCAGCCGGACCCACCGACAGGGGAAAGAGACCCAGTACTTC
CDR3 protein: CASSRTHRQGKETQYF

D gene: TRBD1
J gene: TRBJ2-2
clone size: many
V gene: TRBV12-3/TRBV12-4
CDR3 DNA: TGTGCCAGCAGTCCCGACAGGGACACCGGGGAGCTGTTTTTT
CDR3 protein: CASSPDRDTGELFF

D gene: .
J gene: TRBJ2-5
clone size: many
V gene: TRBV29-1
CDR3 DNA: TGCAGCGTTGAACGTGGGACGGCGAGATCGGAGACCCAGTACTTC
CDR3 protein: CSVERGTARSETQYF

D gene: TRBD1
J gene: TRBJ2-7
clone size: many
V gene: TRBV29-1
CDR3 DNA: TGCAGCGTTGAAGGGGACAGGGTCTACGAGCAGTACTTC
CDR3 protein: CSVEGDRVYEQYF

D gene: .
J gene: TRBJ2-1
clone size: many
V gene: TRBV6-6
CDR3 DNA: TGTGCCGTTCAGCAGATAAACAATGAGCAGTTCTTC
CDR3 protein: CAVQQINNEQFF

D gene: .
J gene: TRBJ2-3
clone size: many
V gene: TRBV29-1
CDR3 DNA: TGCAGCGTTGGACCCCCATCGGGCACAGATACGCAGTATTTT
CDR3 protein: CSVGPPSGTDTQYF

D gene: .
J gene: TRBJ2-7
clone size: many
V gene: TRBV20-1
CDR3 DNA: TGCAGTGCTAGAGCCGGGACTTACACCTACGAGCAGTACTTC
CDR3 protein: CSARAGTYTYEQYF

D gene: .
J gene: TRBJ2-1
clone size: once
V gene: TRBV2
CDR3 DNA: TGTGCCAGCAGTGGTCGGCCAGCCACAAGGACCTTAGGGGATGAGCAGTTCTTC
CDR3 protein: CASSGRPATRTLGDEQFF

D gene: .
J gene: TRBJ2-7
clone size: many
V gene: TRBV2
CDR3 DNA: TGTGCCAGCAGCACCTCGGATGAGCAGTACTTC
CDR3 protein: CASSTSDEQYF

D gene: .
J gene: TRBJ2-7
clone size: many
V gene: TRBV4-1
CDR3 DNA: TGCGCCAGCAGCCAAGTTTGGCGGTACGAGCAGTACTTC
CDR3 protein: CASSQVWRYEQYF

D gene: TRBD2
J gene: TRBJ2-1
clone size: many
V gene: TRBV6-1
CDR3 DNA: TGTGCCAGCAGGGATAGCGGGAGCTCCTACAATGAGCAGTTCTTC
CDR3 protein: CASRDSGSSYNEQFF

D gene: .
J gene: TRBJ2-3
clone size: many
V gene: TRBV5-1
CDR3 DNA: TGCGCCAGCAGCGTCGGGACTCAAGATACGCAGTATTTT
CDR3 protein: CASSVGTQDTQYF

D gene: TRBD1
J gene: TRBJ1-2
clone size: many
V gene: TRBV25-1
CDR3 DNA: TGTGCCAGCAGTGACCACCAGGGGGTAAACTATGGCTACACCTTC
CDR3 protein: CASSDHQGVNYGYTF

D gene: .
J gene: TRBJ2-7
clone size: .
V gene: TRBV2
CDR3 DNA: TGTGCCAGCAGTCCCGGGTTAGGATTCTACGAGCAGTACTTC
CDR3 protein: CASSPGLGFYEQYF

D gene: TRBD1
J gene: TRBJ2-7
clone size: many
V gene: TRBV20-1
CDR3 DNA: TGCAGTGCAACCCGGGACAGGGGGACCTACGAGCAGTACTTC
CDR3 protein: CSATRDRGTYEQYF

D gene: .
J gene: TRBJ1-6
clone size: many
V gene: TRBV2
CDR3 DNA: TGTGCCAGCAGCGAACGGGGGAGTTCACCCCTCCACTTT
CDR3 protein: CASSERGSSPLHF